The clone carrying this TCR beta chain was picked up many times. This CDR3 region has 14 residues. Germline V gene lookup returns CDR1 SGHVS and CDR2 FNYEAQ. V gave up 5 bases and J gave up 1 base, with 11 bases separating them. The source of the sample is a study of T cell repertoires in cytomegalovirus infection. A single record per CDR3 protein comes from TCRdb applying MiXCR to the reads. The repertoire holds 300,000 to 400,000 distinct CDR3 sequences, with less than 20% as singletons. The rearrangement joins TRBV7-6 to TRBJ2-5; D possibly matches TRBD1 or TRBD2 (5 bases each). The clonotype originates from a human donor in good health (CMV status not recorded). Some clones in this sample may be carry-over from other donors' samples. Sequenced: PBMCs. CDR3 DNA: TGTGCCAGCAGCACGGGACGTTTCCAAGAGACCCAGTACTTC. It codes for CASSTGRFQETQYF.